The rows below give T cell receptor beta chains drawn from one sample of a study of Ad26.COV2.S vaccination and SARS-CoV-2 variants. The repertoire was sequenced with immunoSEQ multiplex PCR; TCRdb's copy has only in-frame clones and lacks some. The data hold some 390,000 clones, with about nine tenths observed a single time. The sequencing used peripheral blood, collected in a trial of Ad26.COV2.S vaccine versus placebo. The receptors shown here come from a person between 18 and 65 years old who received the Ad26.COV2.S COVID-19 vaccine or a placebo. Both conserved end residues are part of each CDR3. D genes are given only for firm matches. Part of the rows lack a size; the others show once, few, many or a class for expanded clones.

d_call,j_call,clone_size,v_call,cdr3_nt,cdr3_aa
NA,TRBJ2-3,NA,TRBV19,TGTGCCAGTAGTACCAGACTGAAGATCACAGATACGCAGTATTTT,CASSTRLKITDTQYF
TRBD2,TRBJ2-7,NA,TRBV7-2,TGTGCCAGCAGCCTAGAGGGGAGGGGACGCTACGAGCAGTACTTC,CASSLEGRGRYEQYF
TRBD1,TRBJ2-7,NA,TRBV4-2,TGTGCCAGCAGCCGCCCTCCTGGACAGGGACCCTACGAGCAGTACTTC,CASSRPPGQGPYEQYF
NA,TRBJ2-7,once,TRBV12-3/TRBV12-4,TGTGCCAGCAGTTGGGGGGCCTACGAGCAGTACTTC,CASSWGAYEQYF
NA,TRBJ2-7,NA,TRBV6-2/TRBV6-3,TGTGCCAGCAGTTACTCGAAGGTCTACTCCTACGAGCAGTACTTC,CASSYSKVYSYEQYF
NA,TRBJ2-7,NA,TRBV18,TGTGCCAGCTCGGGCGGGGTAGACTACGAGCAGTACTTC,CASSGGVDYEQYF
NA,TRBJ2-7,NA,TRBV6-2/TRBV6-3,TGTGCCAGCAGTTACTCTGTCTTAAGGGGCTACGAGCAGTACTTC,CASSYSVLRGYEQYF
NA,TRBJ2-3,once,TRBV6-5,TGTGCCAGCAGCTCCGGGGAGACCACAGATACGCAGTATTTT,CASSSGETTDTQYF
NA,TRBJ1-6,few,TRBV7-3,TGTGCCAGCAGCTCGGAGGCTACAGGTTTTAATTCACCCCTCCACTTT,CASSSEATGFNSPLHF
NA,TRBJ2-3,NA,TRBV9,TGTGCCAGCAGCGTATTCCAGGCCGACTCGGATACGCAGTATTTT,CASSVFQADSDTQYF
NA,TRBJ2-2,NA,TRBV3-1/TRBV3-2,TGTGCCAGCAGGCTAGGCGCCGGGGAGCTGTTTTTT,CASRLGAGELFF
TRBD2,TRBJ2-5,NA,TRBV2,TGTGCCAGCACCGGACTAGCGGGAGAAGAGACCCAGTACTTC,CASTGLAGEETQYF
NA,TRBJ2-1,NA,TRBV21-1,TGTGCCAGCAGCAAGACAGGGGACGTCTACAATGAGCAGTTCTTC,CASSKTGDVYNEQFF
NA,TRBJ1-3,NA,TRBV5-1,TGCGCCAGCAGCTTGGGGCAGGACGGAAACACCATATATTTT,CASSLGQDGNTIYF
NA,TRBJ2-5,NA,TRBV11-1,TGTGCCAGCAGCTACGGCAATGGGGAGACCCAGTACTTC,CASSYGNGETQYF
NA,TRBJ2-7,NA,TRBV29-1,TGCAGCGTTGCCCGGCCCACGGGGCAGTACTTC,CSVARPTGQYF
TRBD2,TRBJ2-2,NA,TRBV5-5,TGTGCCAGCAGCGGGGGACTAGCGCCGAACACCGGGGAGCTGTTTTTT,CASSGGLAPNTGELFF
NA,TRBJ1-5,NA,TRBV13,TGTGCCAGCAGCTTTACACGCTATAGCAATCAGCCCCAGCATTTT,CASSFTRYSNQPQHF
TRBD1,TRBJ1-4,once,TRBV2,TGTGCCAGCAGTTTTACAGGGGGCACTAATGAAAAACTGTTTTTT,CASSFTGGTNEKLFF
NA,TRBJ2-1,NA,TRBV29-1,TGCAGCGTTGGGACCGGGACGGGCTCCTACAATGAGCAGTTCTTC,CSVGTGTGSYNEQFF
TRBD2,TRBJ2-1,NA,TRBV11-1,TGTGCCAGCAGCTTGGGACTAGGAGCCTACAATGAGCAGTTCTTC,CASSLGLGAYNEQFF
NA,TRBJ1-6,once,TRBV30,TGTGCCTGGAGTGTACTTCCCTATAATTCACCCCTCCACTTT,CAWSVLPYNSPLHF
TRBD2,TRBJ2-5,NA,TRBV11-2,TGTGCCAGCAGCTTCGGGGGGAGTGCGGAGACCCAGTACTTC,CASSFGGSAETQYF
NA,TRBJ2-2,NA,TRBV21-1,TGTGCCAGCAGCAAAAGGCTTGTCGGGAGGTACACCGGGGAGCTGTTTTTT,CASSKRLVGRYTGELFF
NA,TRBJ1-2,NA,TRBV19,TGTGCCAGTAGTATCCCGGGACGGAGCTTCTATGGCTACACCTTC,CASSIPGRSFYGYTF
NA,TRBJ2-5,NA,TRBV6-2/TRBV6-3,TGTGCCAGCAGTTTCCCAGGGTTTGTGGAGACCCAGTACTTC,CASSFPGFVETQYF
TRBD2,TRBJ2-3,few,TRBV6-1,TGTGCCAGCAGTGAAACCGGGACTAGCGGAGATACGCAGTATTTT,CASSETGTSGDTQYF
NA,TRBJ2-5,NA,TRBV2,TGTGCCAGCAGTGAGACTACTGCGGGGGAGACCCAGTACTTC,CASSETTAGETQYF
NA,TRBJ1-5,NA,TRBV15,TGTGCCACCAGCAGAGATCTTGCAGGCAATCAGCCCCAGCATTTT,CATSRDLAGNQPQHF
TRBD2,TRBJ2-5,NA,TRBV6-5,TGTGCCAGCAGGCCCGCCCCAGGGAGGGAAGAGACCCAGTACTTC,CASRPAPGREETQYF
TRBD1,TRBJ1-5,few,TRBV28,TGTGCCAGCAGAGAAGGGGGCCAGCCCCAGCATTTT,CASREGGQPQHF
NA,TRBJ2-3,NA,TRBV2,TGTGCCAGCACTAGAGGAGGGACAGATACGCAGTATTTT,CASTRGGTDTQYF
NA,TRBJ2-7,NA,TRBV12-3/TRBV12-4,TGTGCCAGCGGGGGGTTTCAGTCCTACGAGCAGTACTTC,CASGGFQSYEQYF
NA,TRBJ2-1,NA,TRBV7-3,TGTGCCAGCAGCTTACCCCGCCAGCGGCCCTACAATGAGCAGTTCTTC,CASSLPRQRPYNEQFF
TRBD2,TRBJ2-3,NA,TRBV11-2,TGTGCCAGCAGCGCTTACGGGACTAGGTCATATACGCAGTATTTT,CASSAYGTRSYTQYF
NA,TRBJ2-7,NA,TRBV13,TGTGCCAGCAGCCGCCAGTCCTACGAGCAGTACTTC,CASSRQSYEQYF
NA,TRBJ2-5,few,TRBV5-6,TGTGCCAGCAGCTTGCTGGGACTCCAAGGGGGGGCCCAGTACTTC,CASSLLGLQGGAQYF